These 20 T cell receptor beta chains came from one sample sequenced in a study of blood T cell repertoires in COVID-19. This table comes from immunoSEQ multiplex PCR, and its TCRdb copy is limited to in-frame clones, with some not included. The sample shows roughly 80,000 clones, over 70% of them seen only once. The sample comprised peripheral blood. These TCRs come from a human donor in a cohort sampled during active COVID-19.

This clone has a single count. The rearrangement links TRBV7-2 to TRBJ1-5; 7 bases fit TRBD1. CDR1 SGHTA and CDR2 FQGNSA come from the germline V gene. CDR3 length: 15 amino acids. Trimming removed 5 bases from V and 4 bases from J; junction bases left unmatched: 8. The CDR3 DNA reads as TGTGCCAGCAGCACAGGGGCAGGCGGGAATCAGCCCCAGCATTTT. It encodes CASSTGAGGNQPQHF.

This sequence joins TRBV5-4 and TRBJ2-1, with 11 bases fitting TRBD2. V lost 0 bases to trimming and J lost 8 bases; unmatched junction nucleotides: 10. The CDR3 length is 17 residues. Germline values: CDR1 SGHNT, CDR2 YYREEE (reference sequence). CDR3 sequence reads: CASSLAIAGGPRHEQFF. The CDR3 region has the DNA TGTGCCAGCAGCTTGGCCATAGCGGGAGGGCCGCGTCATGAGCAGTTCTTC.

The chain uses TRBV4-3 and TRBJ2-6; no firm D call. The germline V and J ends were trimmed by 0 bases and 0 bases, with 6 bases remaining between them. CDR3 size: 16 residues. Germline CDR1 is LGHNA and CDR2 is YSLEER. The DNA of the CDR3 is TGCGCCAGCAGCCAAGACTTTAGCTCTGGGGCCAACGTCCTGACTTTC. Its translation: CASSQDFSSGANVLTF.

In its sample, this clone was seen once. The genes are TRBV19 and TRBJ2-3, with TRBD1 matching over 9 bases. Germline V lookup: CDR1 LNHDA, CDR2 SQIVND (reference sequence). V gave up 9 bases and J gave up 5 bases; unmatched junction bases: 9. This CDR3 spans 14 amino acids. The CDR3 DNA is TGTGCCAGCACACTGGGACAGGGAGGAGATACGCAGTATTTT. It yields the protein CASTLGQGGDTQYF. Combining the CDR3 with reference TRBV19 and TRBJ2-3 gives the whole variable domain DGGITQSPKYLFRKEGQNVTLSCEQNLNHDAMYWYRQDPGQGLRLIYYSQIVNDFQKGDIAEGYSVSREKKESFPLTVTSAQKNPTAFYLCASTLGQGGDTQYFGPGTRLTVL.

CDR3 region: CASSLGRGGPSNYGYTF. CDR3 nucleotide sequence: TGTGCCAGCAGCTTAGGGCGAGGGGGTCCCTCTAACTATGGCTACACCTTC. The V gene is TRBV11-2, the J gene TRBJ1-2; a weak D match, TRBD1 (6 bases). Trimming took off 1 base at V and 0 bases at J, with 15 bases between the two ends. This CDR3 contains 17 residues. The germline V gene encodes CDR1 SGHAT and CDR2 FQNNGV.

The J gene is TRBJ1-2, the V gene TRBV2, with TRBD1 identical over 8 bases. The trim removed 2 bases at V and 8 bases at J, leaving 4 bases unmatched. This CDR3 contains 13 residues. In germline, CDR1 is SNHLY, CDR2 FYNNEI. CDR3 sequence (DNA): TGTGCCAGCAGTGAATCACAGGGGGACGGCTACACCTTC. As protein: CASSESQGDGYTF.

The chain combines TRBV5-6 with TRBJ1-1, with D unclear. The CDR3 is 15 residues long. Looked up from germline, CDR1 is SGHDT and CDR2 is YYEEEE. Between the trimmed V and J ends, which lost 3 bases and 0 bases, there was a span of 12 bases. The CDR3 spells CASSSPGVVNTEAFF. CDR3 DNA: TGTGCCAGCAGCTCCCCCGGGGTAGTGAACACTGAAGCTTTCTTT.

This sequence joins TRBV2 and TRBJ1-1; 8 nucleotides line up with TRBD1. The CDR3 sequence is 13 residues long. Trimming removed 6 bases from V and 0 bases from J; junction bases left unmatched: 0. CDR1 and CDR2 from the germline V gene are SNHLY and FYNNEI. The CDR3 DNA sequence: TGTGCCAGCAGGGGACAGGTGAACACTGAAGCTTTCTTT. It codes for CASRGQVNTEAFF.

The genes are TRBV5-1 and TRBJ2-1; no definite D call. V gave up 0 bases and J gave up 3 bases, with 4 bases separating them. This CDR3 region has 13 residues. Germline V gives CDR1 SGHRS, CDR2 YFSETQ. The CDR3 nucleotides read TGCGCCAGCAGCTTGGACAACTACAATGAGCAGTTCTTC. This translates into CASSLDNYNEQFF.

This clone was detected many times. The chain carries TRBV19 and TRBJ1-4; no clear D gene. The germline gives CDR1 LNHDA, CDR2 SQIVND (reference sequence). V shed 4 bases and J shed 2 bases, with 14 bases lying between them. This CDR3 region has 16 residues. The DNA of the CDR3 is TGTGCCAGTAGTACCGCGGGCCGCGCCACTAATGAAAAACTGTTTTTT. It codes for CASSTAGRATNEKLFF.

V is TRBV4-3 and J is TRBJ2-5, with D perhaps matching TRBD2 (5 bases). CDR1 is LGHNA, CDR2 YSLEER, per germline. V lost 0 bases and J lost 5, with 10 bases in between. This CDR3 region has 14 residues. The CDR3 sequence: CASSQDIERETQYF. The CDR3 nucleotides read TGCGCCAGCAGCCAAGACATTGAGCGGGAGACCCAGTACTTC.

A few counts support this clone. In nucleotides, the CDR3 is TGTGCCAGCAGCCCCTTGGGGGAGGGTCGGACTGAAGCTTTCTTT. This encodes CASSPLGEGRTEAFF. The chain recombines TRBV6-5 with TRBJ1-1; D is possibly TRBD1 (5 bases). Germline-derived CDR1 and CDR2 are MNHEY and SVGAGI. The CDR3 spans 15 residues. Between the trimmed V and J ends, which lost 6 bases and 5 bases, there was a span of 19 bases.

The chain has TRBV2 and TRBJ2-3, with 7 positions matching TRBD2. CDR1 and CDR2 from the germline V gene are SNHLY and FYNNEI. This CDR3 is built from 16 residues. J lost 3 bases, V lost 5 bases, and 11 bases had no gene match. CDR3 sequence: CASSLTGTTATDTQYF. The CDR3 bases are TGTGCCAGCAGTCTTACCGGGACTACTGCGACAGATACGCAGTATTTT.

The gene calls are TRBV19 and TRBJ1-1; D ambiguous. The V gene lost 7 bases and the J gene lost 0 bases, with 15 bases spanning the gap. The CDR3 length is 15 residues. The germline V gene encodes CDR1 LNHDA and CDR2 SQIVND (reference sequence). The CDR3 here is CASTPLGLMNTEAFF. Written as DNA, the CDR3 is TGTGCCAGTACCCCTCTGGGCCTTATGAACACTGAAGCTTTCTTT. The whole variable domain, filled in from reference TRBV19 and TRBJ1-1, reads DGGITQSPKYLFRKEGQNVTLSCEQNLNHDAMYWYRQDPGQGLRLIYYSQIVNDFQKGDIAEGYSVSREKKESFPLTVTSAQKNPTAFYLCASTPLGLMNTEAFFGQGTRLTVV.

V and J are TRBV29-1 and TRBJ2-1; D may be TRBD2 (7 bases). This CDR3 spans 14 amino acids. Per germline, CDR1 SQVTM and CDR2 ANQGSEA. Trimming stripped 3 bases from V and 7 bases from J, with 16 bases between. The CDR3, as DNA: TGCAGCGTTGACCAAGGGGGGGCGGGGAATGAGCAGTTCTTC. It codes for CSVDQGGAGNEQFF.

The chain links TRBV2 to TRBJ2-3, with 7 bases that match TRBD1. This CDR3 is built from 16 residues. V lost 1 base, J lost 0 bases, and 4 bases stayed unmatched. Germline CDR1 is SNHLY and CDR2 is FYNNEI. Written as DNA, the CDR3 is TGTGCCAGCAGTGAAGGGCCGGGACAGAGCACAGATACGCAGTATTTT. This encodes CASSEGPGQSTDTQYF.

In this sample, this clone turned up a few times. The gene calls are TRBV6-2 or TRBV6-3 and TRBJ2-2, with 11 nucleotides matching TRBD2. CDR3 length equals 16 residues. The V gene's germline CDR1 is MNHEY and CDR2 SVGEGT. V lost 6 bases and J lost 3; bases outside the gene matches: 6. CDR3 region: CASSGSGGADTGELFF. In DNA form, the CDR3 reads TGTGCCAGCAGCGGTAGCGGGGGGGCGGACACCGGGGAGCTGTTTTTT.

V gene TRBV5-1 combines with J gene TRBJ2-1; TRBD2 agrees at 10 bases. Looked up from germline, CDR1 is SGHRS and CDR2 is YFSETQ. Losses at the gene ends were 3 bases for V and 5 bases for J; bases not matched to a gene: 8. CDR3 length: 16 residues. The CDR3 protein is CASSYDLAGVNNEQFF. As DNA, the CDR3 is TGCGCCAGCAGCTACGACCTAGCGGGGGTCAACAATGAGCAGTTCTTC. The full variable domain, its missing parts supplied by reference TRBV5-1 and TRBJ2-1, is KAGVTQTPRYLIKTRGQQVTLSCSPISGHRSVSWYQQTPGQGLQFLFEYFSETQRNKGNFPGRFSGRQFSNSRSEMNVSTLELGDSALYLCASSYDLAGVNNEQFFGPGTRLTVL.

The rearrangement uses TRBV24-1 and TRBJ2-7, with a tentative D call TRBD1 (6 bases). Deletions cut 3 bases from V and 5 bases from J, with 13 bases between. The CDR3 loop spans 14 amino acids. CDR1 KGHDR and CDR2 SFDVKD come from the germline V gene. The chain's CDR3 is CATSDQTGSHEQYF. The CDR3 nucleotides are TGTGCCACCAGTGATCAGACAGGATCCCACGAGCAGTACTTC.

This clone has more than one count but fewer than ten. DNA for the CDR3: TGTGCCAGCAGTCACGGGGGGGCGAATGAGCAGTTCTTC. This sequence encodes CASSHGGANEQFF. The chain joins TRBV27 to TRBJ2-1; TRBD2 agrees at 8 bases. The V gene's germline CDR1 is MNHEY and CDR2 SMNVEV (reference sequence). V was pared by 5 bases and J by 7 bases, with 4 bases of the junction left unmatched. The CDR3 length is 13 residues.